A selection of T cell receptor beta chains follows, all from one sample in a study of shared clonotypes between healthy human individuals. The protocol was immunoSEQ multiplex PCR, while the TCRdb copy is restricted to in-frame clones and leaves out a portion. Among over 2 million clones listed, 95% were seen once. Specimen: naive CD4+ T cells sorted from blood. The receptors stem from a man between 18 and 29 years old in good health. Both conserved end residues are part of each CDR3. D genes are given only for firm matches. Clone sizes are given selectively: once, few, many, or a class where the clone is expanded.

size | J | D | V | DNA | CDR3
- | TRBJ2-5 | - | TRBV29-1 | TGCAGCGTCACGACAGACGCGCTGCAGACCCAGTACTTC | CSVTTDALQTQYF
- | TRBJ2-7 | - | TRBV6-1 | TGTGCCAGCACCCCGGCAGGCTTAGGCGAGCAGTACTTC | CASTPAGLGEQYF
- | TRBJ1-6 | - | TRBV27 | TGTGCCAGCAGTTTATACGGGGAGAATAATTCACCCCTCCACTTT | CASSLYGENNSPLHF
- | TRBJ1-2 | - | TRBV5-1 | TGCGCCAGCAGCTTGGAGCCAAATAACTATGGCTACACCTTC | CASSLEPNNYGYTF
- | TRBJ2-3 | - | TRBV7-2 | TGTGCCAGCAGCTTAGGGCAAAACACAGATACGCAGTATTTT | CASSLGQNTDTQYF
- | TRBJ2-5 | TRBD1 | TRBV30 | TGTGCCTGGAGTGTACGGGGTCAGGGGGTCCAAGAGACCCAGTACTTC | CAWSVRGQGVQETQYF
- | TRBJ1-1 | - | TRBV6-5 | TGTGCCAGCAGTTATGACACGAGGATCGATGAAGCTTTCTTT | CASSYDTRIDEAFF
- | TRBJ2-1 | TRBD1 | TRBV27 | TGTGCCAGCAGTTTAGACAGGGGGGATGAGCAGTTCTTC | CASSLDRGDEQFF
- | TRBJ2-5 | - | TRBV7-9 | TGTGCCAGCAGCTTACCTGTTATGGGGGACCAAGAGACCCAGTACTTC | CASSLPVMGDQETQYF
- | TRBJ1-5 | - | TRBV27 | TGTGCCAGCAGTTGGAATAGCAATCAGCCCCAGCATTTT | CASSWNSNQPQHF
- | TRBJ2-3 | TRBD2 | TRBV27 | TGTGCCAGCAGCCTACGACTAGCGGGGGGGCTGGTGGCAGATACGCAGTATTTT | CASSLRLAGGLVADTQYF
- | TRBJ1-2 | - | TRBV5-1 | TGCGCCAGCACCTTTCGGGGGGGCTATGGCTACACCTTC | CASTFRGGYGYTF
- | TRBJ2-1 | TRBD1 | TRBV29-1 | TGCAGCGTTGCTTTCAGGGGGTTACTTACCTATGGGGTAGGGCAGTTCTTC | CSVAFRGLLTYGVGQFF
- | TRBJ1-2 | - | TRBV28 | TGTGCCAGCAGCCCCCTTATGGCGGGTACCACCTTC | CASSPLMAGTTF
- | TRBJ2-7 | TRBD1 | TRBV6-1 | TGTGCCAGCAGAGCCGGGACAGGGGGCTACGAGCAGTACTTC | CASRAGTGGYEQYF
- | TRBJ2-7 | TRBD1 | TRBV25-1 | TGTGCCAGCAGTTCATGGACAGGTTCTAACTACGAGCAGTACTTC | CASSSWTGSNYEQYF
- | TRBJ2-2 | TRBD2 | TRBV5-1 | TGCGCCAGCAGCTTGGTAAGCGGGAGGGCCACCGGGGAGCTGTTTTTT | CASSLVSGRATGELFF
- | TRBJ1-6 | TRBD1 | TRBV6-6 | TGTGCCAGCAGTTACACCGGGACAGGGCCCCTTTCACCCCTCCACTTT | CASSYTGTGPLSPLHF
- | TRBJ2-5 | TRBD2 | TRBV15 | TGTGCCACCAGCAGAGTCGGCGGGGGGTTGGAGACCCAGTACTTC | CATSRVGGGLETQYF
once | TRBJ1-1 | - | TRBV11-2 | TGTGCCAGCAGCCCCCGGGGGGGGGCGGGTGACACTGAAGCTTTCTTT | CASSPRGGAGDTEAFF
- | TRBJ2-1 | - | TRBV10-1 | TGCGCCAGCAGTGAGTCTGGCAGGGATTTCTACAATGAGCAGTTCTTC | CASSESGRDFYNEQFF
- | TRBJ2-5 | - | TRBV9 | TGTGCCAGCAGCGTAAACGGCCAAGAGACCCAGTACTTC | CASSVNGQETQYF
- | TRBJ2-7 | TRBD2 | TRBV27 | TGTGCCAGCAGTTCACCTCAATTCGCACTTAGCGGGGGCTACGAGCAGTACTTC | CASSSPQFALSGGYEQYF
- | TRBJ2-7 | - | TRBV4-3 | TGCGCCAGCAGCCAAGACAGTTTAGGGGGAAACGAGCAGTACTTC | CASSQDSLGGNEQYF
- | TRBJ2-3 | - | TRBV10-1 | TGCGCCAGCAGTGATAGCACAGATACGCAGTATTTT | CASSDSTDTQYF
- | TRBJ1-2 | TRBD1 | TRBV19 | TGTGCCAGTAGAAGTACCCGGACAGGGTTTAATGGCTACACCTTC | CASRSTRTGFNGYTF
- | TRBJ2-7 | TRBD2 | TRBV10-3 | TGTGCCATCAGGGGGACTAGCGGGAACTACGAGCAGTACTTC | CAIRGTSGNYEQYF
- | TRBJ1-1 | TRBD1 | TRBV7-2 | TGTGCCAGCAGCTTGACAGGGGGCATCAACACTGAAGCTTTCTTT | CASSLTGGINTEAFF
- | TRBJ2-5 | TRBD1 | TRBV4-1 | TGCGCCAGCAGCCAAGATGGGCGGGGACAGGGAGAGACCCAGTACTTC | CASSQDGRGQGETQYF
once | TRBJ1-4 | - | TRBV28 | TGTGCCAGCAGCCTAGACAGGTTGAATGAAAAACTGTTTTTT | CASSLDRLNEKLFF
- | TRBJ1-1 | TRBD1 | TRBV6-5 | TGTGCCAGCAGTTACTCCGACAGGGGGGGCACTGAAGCTTTCTTT | CASSYSDRGGTEAFF
- | TRBJ2-1 | TRBD2 | TRBV30 | TGTGCCTGGAGATTAACTAGCGGGGTTAATGAGCAGTTCTTC | CAWRLTSGVNEQFF
- | TRBJ2-3 | TRBD2 | TRBV2 | TGTGCCAGCAGTGATTCCGGGACTAGCGAGGATACGCAGTATTTT | CASSDSGTSEDTQYF
- | TRBJ1-4 | TRBD1 | TRBV5-1 | TGCGCCAGCAGCTTGGAACAGGGGGTTGGAAAACTGTTTTTT | CASSLEQGVGKLFF
- | TRBJ1-6 | TRBD1 | TRBV6-6 | TGTGCCAGCAGGGACAGGAGCTTATTTGACTCACCCCTCCACTTT | CASRDRSLFDSPLHF
few | TRBJ1-2 | - | TRBV6-1 | TGTGCCAGCAGTAAGGACAGTAACTATGGCTACACCTTC | CASSKDSNYGYTF
once | TRBJ2-7 | TRBD1 | TRBV2 | TGTGCCAGCACTCCGAGGACAGGGGGCGCCGAGCAGTACTTC | CASTPRTGGAEQYF
- | TRBJ2-1 | TRBD2 | TRBV5-1 | TGCGCCAGCAGCTTGGGACTAGCGGGGGCTGGTGAGCAGTTCTTC | CASSLGLAGAGEQFF
- | TRBJ2-3 | - | TRBV30 | TGTGCCTGGATACCGGGCCGATCCTTCACAGATACGCAGTATTTT | CAWIPGRSFTDTQYF
- | TRBJ1-2 | - | TRBV6-1 | TGTGCCAGCAGCGCCGGGGTCTCCTATGGCTACACCTTC | CASSAGVSYGYTF
- | TRBJ2-1 | TRBD1 | TRBV6-1 | TGTGCCAGCAGTTTGACAGGGGTCTACAATGAGCAGTTCTTC | CASSLTGVYNEQFF
- | TRBJ2-6 | TRBD1 | TRBV30 | TGTGCCTGGAGTGGGGGACAGGGAGTTTTTGGTGGGGCCAACGTCCTGACTTTC | CAWSGGQGVFGGANVLTF
- | TRBJ2-1 | - | TRBV27 | TGTGCCAGCAATGGATGGGGGACTGGGACCTACAATGAGCAGTTCTTC | CASNGWGTGTYNEQFF
- | TRBJ2-5 | TRBD1 | TRBV28 | TGTGCCAGCAGACAGACAGGGACGGAGACCCAGTACTTC | CASRQTGTETQYF
- | TRBJ1-6 | - | TRBV27 | TGTGCCAGCAGTACATACCGGGCTCCTAATTCACCCCTCCACTTT | CASSTYRAPNSPLHF
- | TRBJ1-5 | - | TRBV18 | TGTGCCAGCTCGTCGGGGGCTATCAATCAGCCCCAGCATTTT | CASSSGAINQPQHF
- | TRBJ1-3 | TRBD1 | TRBV5-1 | TGCGCCAGCAGCTTGGTGGCAGGGGGCTGGGACCTCTCTGGAAACACCATATATTTT | CASSLVAGGWDLSGNTIYF
- | TRBJ1-4 | TRBD1 | TRBV30 | TGTGCCTGGAGTCGACAGGGTGGCGAAAAACTGTTTTTT | CAWSRQGGEKLFF